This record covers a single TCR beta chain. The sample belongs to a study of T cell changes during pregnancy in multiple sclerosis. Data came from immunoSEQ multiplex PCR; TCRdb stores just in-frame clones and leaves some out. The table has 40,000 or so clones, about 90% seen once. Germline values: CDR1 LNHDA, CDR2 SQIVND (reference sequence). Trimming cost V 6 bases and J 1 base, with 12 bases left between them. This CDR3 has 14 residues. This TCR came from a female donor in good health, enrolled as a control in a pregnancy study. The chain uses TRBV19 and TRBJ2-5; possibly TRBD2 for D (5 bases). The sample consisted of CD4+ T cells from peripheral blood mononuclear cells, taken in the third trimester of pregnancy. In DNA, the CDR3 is TGTGCCAGTAGCCGAAGGGCGGGCCAAGAGACCCAGTACTTC. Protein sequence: CASSRRAGQETQYF.